Here is one T cell receptor beta chain with its context. Its antigen is still unknown. Each donor was a Caucasian adult residing in Nashville, Tennessee. These data belong to a study of shared clonotypes between healthy human individuals. Study results and limitations: Sharing across four donors was highest in naive CD4 (roughly 5%) and lowest in memory CD8 (about 0.4%). It was anticipated that sequencing depth would influence how many clonotypes donors shared.

Germline lookup yields CDR1 MNHEY and CDR2 SMNVEV (reference sequence). The V and J ends lost 2 bases and 6 bases, in that order; junction bases with no gene match: 4. There are 14 residues in the CDR3. Assay execution took place at the deep level. Clones were sequenced by immunoSEQ multiplex PCR, and TCRdb holds only the in-frame ones, with some missing. The data contain 950,000 to 1,100,000 clones, approximately 78% of them singletons. The V and J genes are TRBV27 and TRBJ2-1, with 7 bases identical to TRBD2. The sequenced sample was memory CD4+ T cells from PBMCs. Sample subset: CD45RA-negative fraction. This sequence was found in a man between 18 and 29 years old in good health. Some clones in this sample may be carry-over from other donors' samples. The CDR3 nucleotides read TGTGCCAGCAGTTTAGATAGGGAGGGCAATGAGCAGTTCTTC. Protein product: CASSLDREGNEQFF.